This T cell receptor (beta chain) was identified during a study of regulatory T cells in long-lasting Graves disease. Arm-PCR with iRepertoire HTBI primers amplified the CDR3 regions for these TCR beta libraries. Via MiXCR, TCRdb re-called the multiplex PCR reads, giving one row per CDR3 protein. The repertoire holds approximately 690,000 distinct CDR3 sequences, with around 30% as singletons. V was trimmed by 1 base and J by 4 bases, leaving 17 bases between them. Germline V gives CDR1 MNHEY, CDR2 SMNVEV (reference sequence). The CDR3 consists of 17 residues. The time point is: persistent/refractory GD, antithyroid drugs over 5 years with positive TRAb. Preparation of the TCR library used RNA extracted from PBMCs. This clonotype has a handful of counts.

This sequence joins TRBV27 and TRBJ1-5; possible D gene TRBD1, 5 bases. This specimen consisted of peripheral blood mononuclear cells (PBMCs), obtained when the disease was refractory, from a patient treated with antithyroid drugs. The clonotype was recovered from a female donor with Graves disease. DNA of the CDR3: TGTGCCAGCAGTTTATTCCGGACATCTCCGGGGAATCAGCCCCAGCATTTT. This encodes CASSLFRTSPGNQPQHF.